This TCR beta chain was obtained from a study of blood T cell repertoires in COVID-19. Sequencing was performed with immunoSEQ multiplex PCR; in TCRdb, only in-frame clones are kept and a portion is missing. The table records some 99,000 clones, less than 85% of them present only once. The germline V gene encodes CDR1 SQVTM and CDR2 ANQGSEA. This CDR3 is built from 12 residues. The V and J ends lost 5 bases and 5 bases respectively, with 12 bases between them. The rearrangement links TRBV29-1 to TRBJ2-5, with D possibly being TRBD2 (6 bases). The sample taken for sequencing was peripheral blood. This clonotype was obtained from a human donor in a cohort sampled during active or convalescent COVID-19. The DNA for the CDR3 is TGCAGCGTTATAGCGGCGAGGGAGACCCAGTACTTC. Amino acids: CSVIAARETQYF.